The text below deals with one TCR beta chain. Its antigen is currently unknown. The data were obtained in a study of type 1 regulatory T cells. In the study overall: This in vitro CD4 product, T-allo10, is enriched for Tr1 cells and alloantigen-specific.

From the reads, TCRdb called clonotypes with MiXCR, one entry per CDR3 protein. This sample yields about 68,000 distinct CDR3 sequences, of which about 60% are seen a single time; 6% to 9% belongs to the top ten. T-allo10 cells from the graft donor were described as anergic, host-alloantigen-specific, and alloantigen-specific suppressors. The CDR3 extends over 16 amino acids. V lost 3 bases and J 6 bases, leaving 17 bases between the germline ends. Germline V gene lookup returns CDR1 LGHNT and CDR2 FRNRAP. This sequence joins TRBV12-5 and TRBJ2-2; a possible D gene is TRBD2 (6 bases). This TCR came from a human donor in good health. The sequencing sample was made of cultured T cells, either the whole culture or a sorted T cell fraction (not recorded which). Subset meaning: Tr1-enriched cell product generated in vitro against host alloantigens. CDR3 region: CASGLGNLGGAGELFF. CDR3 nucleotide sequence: TGTGCTAGTGGTTTAGGGAATTTGGGGGGTGCCGGGGAGCTGTTTTTT.